The 20 T cell receptor beta chains below come from one sample, sequenced in a study of shared clonotypes between healthy human individuals. The data were produced by immunoSEQ multiplex PCR, yet TCRdb's version contains in-frame clones alone and is incomplete. The sample contains millions of clones, roughly 92% of which appear only once. The sequenced sample consisted of naive CD4+ T cells sorted from blood. Described subset: CD45RA+ positively selected. All receptors derive from a man younger than 35 in good health.

CDR3 sequence reads: CASSVGTSGATDTQYF. The CDR3 DNA sequence: TGTGCCAGCAGCGTAGGGACTAGCGGGGCCACAGATACGCAGTATTTT. This chain joins TRBV9 and TRBJ2-3; 12 nucleotides agree with TRBD2. The J segment lost 2 bases and the V segment lost 0 bases, leaving 1 base of the junction unmatched. This CDR3 is built from 16 residues. Germline CDR1 reads SGDLS; CDR2 reads YYNGEE.

The chain uses TRBV5-8 and TRBJ2-5, with 7 nucleotides matching TRBD2. V dropped 7 bases and J dropped 0; count of bases not matched to a gene: 18. The CDR3 contains 18 residues. The germline V gene encodes CDR1 SGHTS and CDR2 YDEGEE. This CDR3 is CASGRGLASGVYQETQYF. CDR3 bases: TGTGCCAGCGGGCGAGGCCTGGCTAGCGGAGTGTACCAAGAGACCCAGTACTTC.

This chain joins TRBV27 and TRBJ1-1; D is uncertain. This CDR3 region has 14 residues. Germline V gene lookup returns CDR1 MNHEY and CDR2 SMNVEV (reference sequence). Trimming cost V 1 base and J 4 bases, with 10 bases left between them. CDR3 sequence: CASSLYGVSTEAFF. CDR3 in DNA: TGTGCCAGCAGTTTATACGGCGTAAGCACTGAAGCTTTCTTT.

The chain recombines TRBV15 with TRBJ2-7; 7 bases align to TRBD1. This CDR3 is 14 amino acids long. Losses at the gene ends were 1 base for V and 4 bases for J; bases not matched to a gene: 4. Germline V CDR1 and CDR2: LNHNV, YYDKDF (reference sequence). This CDR3 reads CATSRGDSLYEQYF. CDR3 sequence (DNA): TGTGCCACCAGCAGAGGGGACAGCCTTTACGAGCAGTACTTC.

V gene TRBV6-5 combines with J gene TRBJ1-6, with D tentatively TRBD1 (5 bases). Germline lookup yields CDR1 MNHEY and CDR2 SVGAGI. This CDR3 spans 15 amino acids. Trimming pared 2 bases from V and 8 bases from J, leaving 13 bases between. The CDR3 DNA reads TGTGCCAGCAGTTACGTCCAGGGCAGGGATTCACCCCTCCACTTT. It codes for CASSYVQGRDSPLHF.

The CDR3 spells CASSERQGRTEAFF. The CDR3 region has the DNA TGCGCCAGCAGTGAAAGACAGGGTAGGACTGAAGCTTTCTTT. The rearrangement links TRBV10-1 to TRBJ1-1; 7 positions match TRBD1. This CDR3 is built from 14 residues. J lost 5 bases, V lost 3 bases, and 6 bases had no gene match. Germline V gene lookup returns CDR1 WNHNN and CDR2 SYGVQD (reference sequence).

The rearrangement joins TRBV6-5 to TRBJ2-3, with 10 bases identical to TRBD1. The germline gives CDR1 MNHEY, CDR2 SVGAGI. The ends lost 5 bases at V and 4 bases at J; junction bases unmatched: 6. This CDR3 region has 15 residues. CDR3 in amino acids: CASSRDRGSADTQYF. As DNA, the CDR3 is TGTGCCAGCAGTCGGGACAGGGGAAGTGCAGATACGCAGTATTTT.

In the case of this clone: This sample also contains other DNA sequences that code for the same CDR3. This rearrangement joins TRBV7-2 to TRBJ1-3; 7 bases map to TRBD1. CDR1 is SGHTA and CDR2 is FQGNSA in the germline V gene. V trimming: 5 bases; J trimming: 0 bases; junction bases outside the gene matches: 1. This CDR3 is built from 14 residues. CDR3 sequence reads: CASSRDSSGNTIYF. The CDR3 nucleotides are TGTGCCAGCAGCCGGGACAGCTCTGGAAACACCATATATTTT.

The chain recombines TRBV7-8 with TRBJ1-1, with D possibly TRBD1 on 6 matching bases. The ends were cut back, 0 bases at V and 1 base at J, with 9 bases in the middle. CDR1 is SGHVS, CDR2 FQNEAQ, per germline. The CDR3 loop spans 15 amino acids. The CDR3 reads CASSLAGGQNTEAFF. For the CDR3, the DNA is TGTGCCAGCAGCTTAGCCGGGGGGCAGAACACTGAAGCTTTCTTT.

The chain recombines TRBV2 with TRBJ1-2, with D possibly being TRBD1 (5 bases). V shed 1 base and J shed 6 bases, with 15 bases lying between them. Germline assignment: CDR1 SNHLY and CDR2 FYNNEI. CDR3 length equals 15 residues. The CDR3, as DNA: TGTGCCAGCAGTGAAGAGGGGCCACGGCGGGATGGCTACACCTTC. This translates into CASSEEGPRRDGYTF.

This clone was seen only once. This chain joins TRBV6-1 and TRBJ1-1; no clear D. The CDR3 has 14 amino acids. V dropped 8 bases and J dropped 0 bases, with 13 bases sitting between them. The V gene's germline CDR1 is MNHNS and CDR2 SASEGT. CDR3 sequence: CASPPPGLNTEAFF. The CDR3 DNA reads as TGTGCCAGCCCCCCGCCTGGGTTGAACACTGAAGCTTTCTTT.

The chain couples TRBV28 to TRBJ1-2; a possible D gene is TRBD1 (6 bases). This CDR3 spans 13 amino acids. The V gene's germline CDR1 is MDHEN and CDR2 SYDVKM. With 6 bases removed from V and 7 bases from J, the gap between germline ends came to 15 bases. The CDR3 is CASRNREGAGYTF. The CDR3 nucleotides read TGTGCCAGCAGGAACAGGGAAGGCGCTGGCTACACCTTC.

This clone occurred once. The V gene is TRBV4-3, the J gene TRBJ2-1; 8 positions agree with TRBD1. J lost 7 bases, V lost 3 bases, and 8 bases had no gene match. This CDR3 region has 15 residues. The germline V gene encodes CDR1 LGHNA and CDR2 YSLEER. The CDR3 region is CASSHPDRDGNEQFF. Here the CDR3 DNA reads TGCGCCAGCAGCCATCCGGACAGGGACGGGAATGAGCAGTTCTTC.

This rearrangement joins TRBV6-1 to TRBJ1-1, with D possibly matching TRBD1 (6 bases). CDR1 is MNHNS and CDR2 is SASEGT in the germline V gene. V lost 5 bases to trimming and J lost 1 base, with 14 bases between them. The CDR3 runs to 15 residues. DNA of the CDR3: TGTGCCAGCAGTACACAGGGAGGGGGGAACACTGAAGCTTTCTTT. Translated: CASSTQGGGNTEAFF.

The chain links TRBV28 to TRBJ2-7; D possibly corresponds to TRBD1 (5 bases). Germline CDR1 MDHEN, CDR2 SYDVKM. Trimming took 7 bases from V and 4 from J, leaving 11 bases between them. The CDR3 runs 12 residues. The CDR3 reads CASNQGFYEQYF. Written as DNA, the CDR3 is TGTGCCAGCAATCAGGGTTTTTACGAGCAGTACTTC.

The V and J genes are TRBV15 and TRBJ2-1, with 7 bases lining up with TRBD1. The germline gives CDR1 LNHNV, CDR2 YYDKDF (reference sequence). The CDR3 length is 16 residues. Trimming took 2 bases from V and 2 from J; bases not matched to a gene: 6. The CDR3, as DNA: TGTGCCACCAGCAGACAGGGGGTGGAACCCTACAATGAGCAGTTCTTC. Residues: CATSRQGVEPYNEQFF.

The chain employs TRBV12-2 and TRBJ1-1; no DNA check was done on the table's D call, TRBD1. TRBV12-2 is flagged as a pseudogene. The CDR3 contains 14 residues. The CDR3 reads CASRFHRGNTEAFF. CDR3 DNA sequence: TGTGCAAGTCGCTTTCACAGGGGGAACACTGAAGCTTTCTTT.

V gene TRBV6-5 combines with J gene TRBJ1-3; TRBD1 might be the D (5 bases). The germline gives CDR1 MNHEY, CDR2 SVGAGI. The CDR3 loop spans 15 amino acids. The V end was cut by 3 bases, the J end by 1 base, with 10 bases between. Here the CDR3 reads CASSYSGESGNTIYF. For the CDR3, the DNA is TGTGCCAGCAGTTATTCGGGGGAATCTGGAAACACCATATATTTT.

V gene TRBV19 combines with J gene TRBJ2-1; no clear D. V shed 1 base and J shed 6 bases, with 7 bases lying between them. This CDR3 comprises 13 residues. CDR1 and CDR2 (germline): LNHDA, SQIVND (reference sequence). The CDR3, as DNA: TGTGCCAGTAGTATAGCTAGTCTCAATGAGCAGTTCTTC. It encodes CASSIASLNEQFF. Complete variable domain (other parts from reference TRBV19 and TRBJ2-1): DGGITQSPKYLFRKEGQNVTLSCEQNLNHDAMYWYRQDPGQGLRLIYYSQIVNDFQKGDIAEGYSVSREKKESFPLTVTSAQKNPTAFYLCASSIASLNEQFFGPGTRLTVL.

The chain combines TRBV10-3 with TRBJ1-3; D not resolved. Trimming stripped 0 bases from V and 0 bases from J, with 12 bases between. There are 17 residues in the CDR3. Germline CDR1 is ENHRY and CDR2 is SYGVKD. CDR3 amino acids: CAISESFGRSSGNTIYF. The CDR3 nucleotides read TGTGCCATCAGTGAGTCTTTTGGCAGGAGCTCTGGAAACACCATATATTTT.